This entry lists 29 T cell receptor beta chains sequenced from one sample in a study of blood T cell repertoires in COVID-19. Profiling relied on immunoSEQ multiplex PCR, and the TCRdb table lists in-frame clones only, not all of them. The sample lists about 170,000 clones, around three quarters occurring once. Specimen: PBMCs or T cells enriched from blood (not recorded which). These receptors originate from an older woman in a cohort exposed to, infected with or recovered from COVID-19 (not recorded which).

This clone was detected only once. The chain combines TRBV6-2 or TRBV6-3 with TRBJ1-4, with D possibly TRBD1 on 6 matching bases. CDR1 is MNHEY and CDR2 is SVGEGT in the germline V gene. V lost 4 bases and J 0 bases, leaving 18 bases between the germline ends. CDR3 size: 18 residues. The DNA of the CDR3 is TGTGCCAGCAGTTTCCCTCTCGATACAGGGACAACTAATGAAAAACTGTTTTTT. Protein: CASSFPLDTGTTNEKLFF.

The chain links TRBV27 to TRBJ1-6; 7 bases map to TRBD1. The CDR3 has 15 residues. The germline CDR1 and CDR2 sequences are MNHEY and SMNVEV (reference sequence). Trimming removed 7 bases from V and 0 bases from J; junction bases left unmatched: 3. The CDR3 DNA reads TGTGCCAGCACGCGGGACAGCTCCTATAATTCACCCCTCCACTTT. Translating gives CASTRDSSYNSPLHF.

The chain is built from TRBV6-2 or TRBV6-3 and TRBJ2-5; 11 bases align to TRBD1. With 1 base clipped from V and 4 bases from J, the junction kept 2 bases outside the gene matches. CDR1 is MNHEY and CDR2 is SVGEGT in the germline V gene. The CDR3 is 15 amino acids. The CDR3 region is CASSYWTGGSETQYF. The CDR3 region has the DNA TGTGCCAGCAGTTACTGGACAGGGGGCTCAGAGACCCAGTACTTC.

CDR3 DNA: TGTGCCAGTAGTATTCGGGGCACCGGGGAGCTGTTTTTT. Residues: CASSIRGTGELFF. This sequence joins TRBV19 and TRBJ2-2, with D possibly TRBD2 on 5 matching bases. The ends were cut back, 3 bases at V and 4 bases at J, with 6 bases in the middle. From germline, CDR1 is LNHDA and CDR2 SQIVND (reference sequence). The CDR3 has 13 amino acids.

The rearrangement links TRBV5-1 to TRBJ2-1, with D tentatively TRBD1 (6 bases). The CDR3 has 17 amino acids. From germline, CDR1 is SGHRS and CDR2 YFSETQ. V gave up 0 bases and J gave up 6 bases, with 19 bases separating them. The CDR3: CASSLARAGEFSNEQFF. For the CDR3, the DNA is TGCGCCAGCAGCTTGGCCAGGGCAGGGGAGTTCTCCAATGAGCAGTTCTTC.

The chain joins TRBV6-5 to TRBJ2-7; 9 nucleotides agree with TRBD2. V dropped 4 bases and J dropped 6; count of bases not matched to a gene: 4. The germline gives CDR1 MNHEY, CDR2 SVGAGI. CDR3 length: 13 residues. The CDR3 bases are TGTGCCAGCAGTTTAGCGGGAGCGAGCGAGCAGTACTTC. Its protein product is CASSLAGASEQYF.

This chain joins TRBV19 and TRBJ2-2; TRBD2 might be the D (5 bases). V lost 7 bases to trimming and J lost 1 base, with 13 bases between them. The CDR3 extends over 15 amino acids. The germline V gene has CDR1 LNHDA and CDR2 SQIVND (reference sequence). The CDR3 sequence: CASTVVEGNTGELFF. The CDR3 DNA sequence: TGTGCCAGTACAGTCGTTGAGGGGAACACCGGGGAGCTGTTTTTT.

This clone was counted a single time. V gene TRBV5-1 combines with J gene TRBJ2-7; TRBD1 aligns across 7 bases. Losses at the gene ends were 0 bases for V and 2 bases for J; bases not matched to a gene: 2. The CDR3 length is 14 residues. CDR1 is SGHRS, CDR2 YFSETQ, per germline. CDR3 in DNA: TGCGCCAGCAGCTTGGCCGGGACAGCCTACGAGCAGTACTTC. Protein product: CASSLAGTAYEQYF.

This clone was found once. The CDR3: CASSLEPVQATTGNTIYF. In DNA, the CDR3 is TGCGCCAGCAGCTTGGAGCCGGTCCAGGCGACCACTGGAAACACCATATATTTT. The chain employs TRBV5-1 and TRBJ1-3; D remains ambiguous. Germline V lookup: CDR1 SGHRS, CDR2 YFSETQ. The V and J ends lost 0 bases and 2 bases respectively, with 18 bases between them. The CDR3 length is 18 residues.

CDR3 amino acids: CASSLGKCGTGDTGELFF. In DNA form, the CDR3 reads TGTGCCAGCAGCTTAGGTAAGTGCGGGACAGGGGATACCGGGGAGCTGTTTTTT. The chain has TRBV11-2 and TRBJ2-2; 10 nucleotides agree with TRBD1. The CDR3 is 18 amino acids. Losses at the gene ends were 1 base for V and 5 bases for J; bases not matched to a gene: 10. CDR1 and CDR2 from the germline V gene are SGHAT and FQNNGV.

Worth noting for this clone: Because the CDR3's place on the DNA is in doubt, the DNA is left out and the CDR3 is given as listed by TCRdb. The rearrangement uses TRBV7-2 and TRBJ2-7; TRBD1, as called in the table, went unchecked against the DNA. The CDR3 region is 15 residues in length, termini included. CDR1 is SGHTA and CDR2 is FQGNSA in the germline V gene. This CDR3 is CASSFFVGQGSPEYF.

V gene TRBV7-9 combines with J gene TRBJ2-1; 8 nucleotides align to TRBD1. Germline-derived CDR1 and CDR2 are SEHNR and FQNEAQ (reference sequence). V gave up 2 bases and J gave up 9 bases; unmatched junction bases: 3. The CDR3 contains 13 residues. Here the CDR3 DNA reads TGTGCCAGCAGCTTACAGGGGGCGGGTGAGCAGTTCTTC. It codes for CASSLQGAGEQFF.

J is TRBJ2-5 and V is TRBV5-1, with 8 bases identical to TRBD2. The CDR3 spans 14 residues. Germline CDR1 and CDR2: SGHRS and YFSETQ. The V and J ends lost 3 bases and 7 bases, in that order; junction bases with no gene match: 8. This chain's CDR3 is CASSSSGTRVTQYF. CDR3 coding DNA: TGCGCCAGCAGCTCCTCCGGGACTAGAGTGACCCAGTACTTC.

For the CDR3, the DNA is TGTGCCAGCAATCGTCTTCTTCCTTTCGAGGAAAAACTGTTTTTT. Translated: CASNRLLPFEEKLFF. The chain employs TRBV6-5 and TRBJ1-4; D ambiguous. V was cut by 7 bases and J by 8 bases, with 20 bases left in between. In germline, CDR1 is MNHEY, CDR2 SVGAGI. The CDR3 runs to 15 residues.

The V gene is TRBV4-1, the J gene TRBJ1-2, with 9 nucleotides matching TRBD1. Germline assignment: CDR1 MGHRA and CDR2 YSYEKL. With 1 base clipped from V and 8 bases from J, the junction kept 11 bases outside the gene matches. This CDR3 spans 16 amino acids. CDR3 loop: CASSQVNLQGARGYTF. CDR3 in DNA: TGCGCCAGCAGCCAAGTTAACTTACAGGGGGCCCGAGGCTACACCTTC.

The CDR3 is CASRAWDRGSETQYF. DNA of the CDR3: TGCGCCAGCAGGGCCTGGGACAGGGGATCAGAGACCCAGTACTTC. The V and J genes are TRBV4-1 and TRBJ2-5; 10 nucleotides agree with TRBD1. The CDR3 loop spans 15 amino acids. Germline CDR1 MGHRA, CDR2 YSYEKL. Trimming took 6 bases from V and 4 from J; bases not matched to a gene: 8.

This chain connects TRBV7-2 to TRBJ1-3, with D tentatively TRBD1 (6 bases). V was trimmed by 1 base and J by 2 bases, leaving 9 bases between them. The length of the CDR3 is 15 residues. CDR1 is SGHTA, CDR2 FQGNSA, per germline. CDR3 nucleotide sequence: TGTGCCAGCAGCTTAGGAGGGGGGGCTGGAAACACCATATATTTT. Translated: CASSLGGGAGNTIYF.

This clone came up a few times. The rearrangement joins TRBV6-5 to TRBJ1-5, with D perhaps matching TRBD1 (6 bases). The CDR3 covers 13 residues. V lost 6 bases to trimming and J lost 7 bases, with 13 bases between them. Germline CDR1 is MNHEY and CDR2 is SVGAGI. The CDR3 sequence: CASRDSRDQPQHF. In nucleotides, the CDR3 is TGTGCCAGCAGGGACAGCCGGGACCAGCCCCAGCATTTT.

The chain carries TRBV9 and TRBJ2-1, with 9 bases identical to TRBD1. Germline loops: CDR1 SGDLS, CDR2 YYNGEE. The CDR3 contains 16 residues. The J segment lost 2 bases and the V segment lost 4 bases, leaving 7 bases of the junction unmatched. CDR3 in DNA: TGTGCCAGCAGCCCACTACAGGGGGCTACCTACAATGAGCAGTTCTTC. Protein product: CASSPLQGATYNEQFF.

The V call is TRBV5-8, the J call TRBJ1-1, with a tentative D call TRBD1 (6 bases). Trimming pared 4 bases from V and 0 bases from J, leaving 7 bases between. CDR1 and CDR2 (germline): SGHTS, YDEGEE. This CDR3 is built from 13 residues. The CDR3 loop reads CASSRDMNTEAFF. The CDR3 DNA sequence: TGTGCCAGCAGCCGGGACATGAACACTGAAGCTTTCTTT.

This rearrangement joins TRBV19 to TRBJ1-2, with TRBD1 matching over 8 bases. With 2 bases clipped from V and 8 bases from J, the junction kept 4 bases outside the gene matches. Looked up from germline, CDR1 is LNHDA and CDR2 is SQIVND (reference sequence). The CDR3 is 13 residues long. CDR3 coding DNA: TGTGCCAGTAGTATACAGGGGGCGAGAGGCTACACCTTC. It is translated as CASSIQGARGYTF.

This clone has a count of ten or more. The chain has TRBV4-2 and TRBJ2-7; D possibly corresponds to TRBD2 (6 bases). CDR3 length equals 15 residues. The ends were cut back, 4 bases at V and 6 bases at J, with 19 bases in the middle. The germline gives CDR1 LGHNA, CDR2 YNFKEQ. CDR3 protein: CASSLYVASDSEQYF. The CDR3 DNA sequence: TGTGCCAGCAGCCTCTACGTGGCTAGCGATTCCGAGCAGTACTTC.

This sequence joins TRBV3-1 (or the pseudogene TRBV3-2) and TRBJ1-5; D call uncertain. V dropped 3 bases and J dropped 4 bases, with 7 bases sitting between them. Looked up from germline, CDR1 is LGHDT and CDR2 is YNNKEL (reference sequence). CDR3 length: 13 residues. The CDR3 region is CASSHLSNQPQHF. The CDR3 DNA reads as TGTGCCAGCAGCCACCTGTCTAATCAGCCCCAGCATTTT.

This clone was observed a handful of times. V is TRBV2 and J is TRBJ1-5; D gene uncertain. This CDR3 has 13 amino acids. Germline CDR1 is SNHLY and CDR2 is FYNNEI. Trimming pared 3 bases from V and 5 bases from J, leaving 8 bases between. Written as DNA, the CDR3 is TGTGCCAGCAGTGAGGGCACTTATCAGCCCCAGCATTTT. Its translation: CASSEGTYQPQHF.

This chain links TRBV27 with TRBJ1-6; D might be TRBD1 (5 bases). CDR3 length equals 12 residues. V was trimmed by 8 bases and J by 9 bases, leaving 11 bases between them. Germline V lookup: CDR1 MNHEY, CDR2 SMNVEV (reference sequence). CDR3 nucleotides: TGTGCCAGCGGTCAGGGCATTTCACCCCTCCACTTT. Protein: CASGQGISPLHF.

The CDR3 DNA follows: TGCGCCAGCAGCATGGGACAGGGACACACTGAAGCTTTCTTT. This translates into CASSMGQGHTEAFF. V usage is TRBV5-1 and J usage is TRBJ1-1; TRBD1 aligns across 9 bases. The CDR3 totals 14 residues. V shed 4 bases, J shed 3 bases, and the junction held 4 bases outside the gene matches. CDR1 is SGHRS, CDR2 YFSETQ, per germline.

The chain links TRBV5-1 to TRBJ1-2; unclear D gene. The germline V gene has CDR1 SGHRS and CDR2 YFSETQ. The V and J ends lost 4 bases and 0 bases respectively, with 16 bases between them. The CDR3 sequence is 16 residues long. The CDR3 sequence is CASSLGPQVTNYGYTF. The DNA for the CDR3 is TGCGCCAGCAGCCTGGGCCCCCAGGTAACTAACTATGGCTACACCTTC.

The CDR3 spells CASSFLGDTQYF. CDR3 nucleotide sequence: TGTGCCAGCAGTTTTCTAGGAGATACGCAGTATTTT. This sequence joins TRBV27 and TRBJ2-3; no clear D gene. This CDR3 contains 12 residues. Trimming removed 3 bases at V and 5 bases at J, with 6 bases between. Per germline, CDR1 MNHEY and CDR2 SMNVEV (reference sequence).

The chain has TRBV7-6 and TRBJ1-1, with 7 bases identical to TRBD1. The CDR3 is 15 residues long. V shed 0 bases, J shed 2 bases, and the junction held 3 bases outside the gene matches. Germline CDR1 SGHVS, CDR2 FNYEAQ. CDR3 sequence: CASSLAAGGNTEAFF. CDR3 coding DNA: TGTGCCAGCAGCTTAGCGGCAGGGGGTAACACTGAAGCTTTCTTT.